This entry lists 12 T cell receptor beta chains sequenced from one sample in a study of OX40 agonist ivuxolimab in advanced cancers. The data were produced by immunoSEQ multiplex PCR, yet TCRdb's version contains in-frame clones alone and is incomplete. This sample yields 55,000 to 85,000 clones, of which around 86% are seen a single time; under 0.75% belongs to the top ten. This specimen was CD4+ or CD8+ T cells sorted from blood, taken in a trial of the OX40 agonist ivuxolimab. These receptors all stem from an adult with an advanced solid tumor such as melanoma, head and neck, liver or kidney cancer.

The chain links TRBV4-3 to TRBJ1-3; 8 bases agree with TRBD1. The CDR3 loop spans 18 amino acids. J was trimmed by 0 bases and V by 1 base; bases with no gene match: 8. The V gene's germline CDR1 is LGHNA and CDR2 YSLEER. The CDR3 protein is CASSQALRGRNSGNTIYF. CDR3 DNA sequence: TGCGCCAGCAGCCAAGCTCTCAGGGGGCGAAACTCTGGAAACACCATATATTTT.

The chain joins TRBV4-3 to TRBJ2-1, with 7 bases aligning to TRBD2. V lost 0 bases to trimming and J lost 8 bases; unmatched junction nucleotides: 10. Germline CDR1 reads LGHNA; CDR2 reads YSLEER. The CDR3 runs to 16 residues. CDR3 region: CASSQDGRLARHEQFF. CDR3 DNA: TGCGCCAGCAGCCAAGATGGGCGACTAGCCCGCCATGAGCAGTTCTTC.

V gene TRBV23-1 combines with J gene TRBJ2-1; 9 bases are a match to TRBD1. TRBV23-1 is placed among ORFs of uncertain function. The CDR3 loop spans 19 amino acids. The V and J ends lost 0 bases and 5 bases, in that order; junction bases with no gene match: 14. Here the CDR3 reads CASSQSEGPGQGNNNEQFF. CDR3 nucleotides: TGCGCCAGCAGTCAATCGGAGGGACCCGGACAGGGGAACAACAATGAGCAGTTCTTC.

The chain couples TRBV7-9 to TRBJ1-4, with D perhaps matching TRBD1 (6 bases). The CDR3 runs to 17 residues. V dropped 5 bases and J dropped 7 bases, with 23 bases sitting between them. Germline loops: CDR1 SEHNR, CDR2 FQNEAQ (reference sequence). CDR3: CASSPRGQQGGGEKLFF. The CDR3 DNA reads TGTGCCAGCAGCCCGAGGGGCCAACAGGGCGGCGGTGAAAAACTGTTTTTT.

The gene calls are TRBV19 and TRBJ1-5; D is undetermined. This CDR3 has 11 residues. V shed 7 bases and J shed 5 bases, with 6 bases lying between them. CDR1 is LNHDA and CDR2 is SQIVND in the germline V gene (reference sequence). The CDR3 region is CASTLYQPQHF. In DNA, the CDR3 is TGTGCCAGTACTCTTTATCAGCCCCAGCATTTT. The whole variable domain, remainder taken from reference TRBV19 and TRBJ1-5, is DGGITQSPKYLFRKEGQNVTLSCEQNLNHDAMYWYRQDPGQGLRLIYYSQIVNDFQKGDIAEGYSVSREKKESFPLTVTSAQKNPTAFYLCASTLYQPQHFGDGTRLSIL.

The chain couples TRBV6-4 to TRBJ2-2; D is ambiguous. Germline V CDR1 and CDR2: MRHNA, SNTAGT. The CDR3 has 15 amino acids. Between the trimmed V and J ends, which lost 0 bases and 1 base, there was a span of 6 bases. The CDR3 DNA is TGTGCCAGCAGTGACTCCCCACGGAACACCGGGGAGCTGTTTTTT. Residues: CASSDSPRNTGELFF.

The CDR3 coding sequence is TGTGCCAGCAGACTAGAGGCCCGGGAGACCCAGTACTTC. Protein sequence: CASRLEARETQYF. The chain combines TRBV6-1 with TRBJ2-5; possibly TRBD2 for D (5 bases). The germline V gene encodes CDR1 MNHNS and CDR2 SASEGT. V shed 6 bases and J shed 5 bases, with 13 bases lying between them. CDR3 length: 13 amino acids.

This chain joins TRBV18 and TRBJ1-4, with a tentative D call TRBD1 (5 bases). The CDR3 covers 17 residues. Germline-derived CDR1 and CDR2 are KGHSH and LQKENI. Between the trimmed V and J ends, which lost 3 bases and 0 bases, there was a span of 14 bases. CDR3 loop: CASSPGGGSPTNEKLFF. In DNA form, the CDR3 reads TGTGCCAGCTCACCCGGCGGGGGATCCCCAACTAATGAAAAACTGTTTTTT.

The chain couples TRBV28 to TRBJ2-1; tentative D call: TRBD1 (6 bases). V dropped 4 bases and J dropped 6 bases, with 13 bases sitting between them. Germline V gives CDR1 MDHEN, CDR2 SYDVKM. The CDR3 has 14 residues. The CDR3, as DNA: TGTGCCAGCAGTTATACAGGGCGAGGCAATGAGCAGTTCTTC. Translation gives CASSYTGRGNEQFF.

The rearrangement uses TRBV9 and TRBJ2-7; D gene uncertain. Germline CDR1 is SGDLS and CDR2 is YYNGEE. The CDR3 is made up of 14 amino acids. V lost 4 bases to trimming and J lost 7 bases, with 18 bases between them. CDR3 amino acids: CASSSRFEVREQYF. DNA for the CDR3: TGTGCCAGCAGCTCCCGGTTTGAGGTACGAGAGCAGTACTTC.

The chain couples TRBV2 to TRBJ2-1, with TRBD2 identical over 10 bases. V lost 4 bases to trimming and J lost 9 bases; unmatched junction nucleotides: 9. The CDR3 runs to 15 residues. Germline V gene lookup returns CDR1 SNHLY and CDR2 FYNNEI. This chain's CDR3 is CASSGGLAGDFEQFF. CDR3 bases: TGTGCCAGCAGTGGCGGGCTAGCGGGAGATTTTGAGCAGTTCTTC.

The chain combines TRBV4-1 with TRBJ2-4, with a possible D match to TRBD2 (5 bases). CDR1 is MGHRA and CDR2 is YSYEKL in the germline V gene. The CDR3 is 14 amino acids. V dropped 0 bases and J dropped 8 bases, with 11 bases sitting between them. The CDR3 DNA reads TGCGCCAGCAGCCAAGATGACGACGGGGACATTCAGTACTTC. Protein sequence: CASSQDDDGDIQYF.